These 8 T cell receptor beta chains originate from one sample sequenced in a study of beta chain features in type 1 diabetes. Study observations and caveats: Shortening of TCRB CDR3s, moderate but significant, appeared in all four CD4+ subsets of Type 1 diabetes patients.

Antigens of these TCRs are unknown. Of the isolated RNA, all was reverse transcribed, and so the sequenced material was expressed TCRB transcripts. The method was immunoSEQ multiplex PCR; TCRdb's version includes in-frame clones alone and lacks a portion of them. This sample has some 360,000 clones; roughly 9.8% occur once, and the top ten carry about 0.63%. Sequenced sample: central memory CD4+ T cells from blood. All receptors derive from a man younger than 45 with type 1 diabetes.

This clone occurred many times. This chain joins TRBV30 and TRBJ1-1, with D tentatively TRBD1 (6 bases). Germline V gene lookup returns CDR1 GTSNPN and CDR2 SVGIG (reference sequence). The length of the CDR3 is 16 residues. The germline V and J ends were trimmed by 3 bases and 5 bases, with 22 bases remaining between them. The CDR3 protein is CAWSGGGYLTVTEAFF. The CDR3 region has the DNA TGTGCCTGGAGCGGGGGGGGCTATCTCACGGTGACTGAAGCTTTCTTT.

The rearrangement links TRBV5-1 to TRBJ2-5, with 8 bases fitting TRBD2. From germline, CDR1 is SGHRS and CDR2 YFSETQ. V dropped 4 bases and J dropped 4; count of bases not matched to a gene: 12. The CDR3 spans 16 residues. The CDR3 bases are TGCGCCAGCAGCCCGGGACTAGTAGGACCTTCAGAGACCCAGTACTTC. Translating gives CASSPGLVGPSETQYF.

This clone was counted only a few times. This sequence joins TRBV7-2 and TRBJ2-3; D is possibly TRBD1 (5 bases). This CDR3 region has 14 residues. Looked up from germline, CDR1 is SGHTA and CDR2 is FQGNSA. Deletions cut 5 bases from V and 2 bases from J, with 11 bases between. The DNA for the CDR3 is TGTGCCAGCAGCCTTAGGGGTGTCACAGATACGCAGTATTTT. Its protein is CASSLRGVTDTQYF.

This clone has more than one count but fewer than ten. This sequence joins TRBV7-6 and TRBJ1-1; D is undetermined. The germline V gene has CDR1 SGHVS and CDR2 FNYEAQ. The CDR3 length is 12 residues. The V gene lost 4 bases and the J gene lost 5 bases, with 8 bases spanning the gap. In DNA, the CDR3 is TGTGCCAGCAGCTCTCGGTGGACTGAAGCTTTCTTT. It specifies CASSSRWTEAFF.

J is TRBJ2-3 and V is TRBV7-2, with 14 nucleotides matching TRBD2. Per germline, CDR1 SGHTA and CDR2 FQGNSA. V lost 3 bases, J lost 2 bases, and 4 bases stayed unmatched. The CDR3 is 17 residues long. CDR3 DNA: TGTGCCAGCAGCTTGGGACTAGCGGGAGACTACACAGATACGCAGTATTTT. It translates to CASSLGLAGDYTDTQYF.

In this sample, this clone turned up a few times. The V gene is TRBV18, the J gene TRBJ1-2, with a weak D call TRBD1 (5 bases). The length of the CDR3 is 16 residues. Per germline, CDR1 KGHSH and CDR2 LQKENI. With 0 bases removed from V and 4 bases from J, the gap between germline ends came to 15 bases. The CDR3 loop is CASSPPMAGNSYGYTF. DNA for the CDR3: TGTGCCAGCTCACCACCTATGGCAGGGAATTCCTATGGCTACACCTTC.

CDR3: CASSFYNSPLHF. Here the CDR3 DNA reads TGTGCCAGCAGCTTTTATAATTCACCCCTCCACTTT. V and J are TRBV11-2 and TRBJ1-6; D ambiguous. The CDR3 spans 12 residues. With 3 bases removed from V and 4 bases from J, the gap between germline ends came to 1 base. Per the germline V gene, CDR1 is SGHAT and CDR2 is FQNNGV.

This clone has a handful of counts. The genes are TRBV28 and TRBJ1-1; TRBD1 agrees at 9 bases. This CDR3 has 15 amino acids. The germline V gene has CDR1 MDHEN and CDR2 SYDVKM. Unmatched junction bases numbered 8, after V lost 8 bases and J lost 1 base. CDR3 bases: TGTGCCAGCGCGGGACAGGGTTATCAGAACACTGAAGCTTTCTTT. Translated, it gives CASAGQGYQNTEAFF.